This T cell receptor beta chain was profiled in a study of post-analysis software for immune sequencing data (dated by TCRdb to 2015 to 2017). About the investigation overall: Recorded disease courses included relapsing-remitting, secondary progressive and progressive-relapsing multiple sclerosis, with some patients lacking subtype annotation. The multiple sclerosis patient repertoires were compared with more than 10 previously published healthy control repertoires from donors aged roughly 6 to 27 years. A subset of samples was prepared in parallel using single-end sample barcoding, then pooled and co-amplified after Illumina adapter ligation. The paper as a whole reports these results and caveats: Compared with controls, multiple sclerosis patients had significantly lower normalized Chao1 diversity, a finding suggesting substantial peripheral T-cell clonal expansion. Direct clustering with F measure showed strong co-clustering of samples prepared in the same batch, prompting a batch-effect correction. The multiple sclerosis patient group was slightly younger than the control group. Patients showed significantly higher frequencies than controls for a handful of TRBV segments, among them TRBV5-6, TRBV5-1 and TRBV20-1.

From a lookup of the germline V gene, CDR1 and CDR2 are SGHTA and FQGNSA. Trimming removed 1 base from V and 8 bases from J, leaving 15 bases between the germline ends. Its CDR3 holds 15 amino acids, cysteine through phenylalanine. The only DNA kept is the CDR3, 45 bases in frame from the first base. To demonstrate the VDJtools post-analysis software, the study profiled TCR beta repertoires from the peripheral blood of under 15 young patients with multiple sclerosis. The patients with multiple sclerosis were children and adolescents between about 6 and 15 years of age. Libraries were constructed by PCR. The sample was run on an Illumina HiSeq 2500. Unique molecular identifiers were incorporated into TCR beta cDNA libraries to reduce PCR and sequencing biases. Every 1 to 10 million input T cells yielded 500,000 or so cDNA molecules, meaning each molecule approximated one T cell. The patient libraries were prepared and sequenced using the same protocol as the earlier healthy control dataset. Within a given batch, samples were prepared together, multiplexed and sequenced on the same HiSeq lane. Per the original workflow: MIGEC handled the raw barcoded reads, throwing out single-read molecular identifier groups before consensus assembly and CDR3 extraction. Clonotype tables were post-analysed with VDJtools, normalizing diversity by down-sampling all datasets to the smallest sample size. To correct batch-related cross-sample contamination, repertoire overlap clustering matched CDR3 amino acid sequences but not nucleotide sequences. The public reads were quality trimmed at Q25 with fastp and then assembled into clones with MiXCR by TCRdb, keeping productive beta chains. Here each entry gathers all rows of one CDR3 protein and keeps the most common genes and DNA. These V and J calls derive from TCRdb rather than the authors' analysis. Recorded for this sample are hundreds of thousands of distinct CDR3 sequences; roughly 30% of them occurred a single time. The ten largest clones capture around 0.56% of the sample.

This clonotype showed up just a few times. Its antigen remains unidentified. It has no much larger one-base neighbor in the sample; base qualities were not kept. The chain joins TRBV7-2 to TRBJ1-5; no D gene is confidently identified. Sequencing was carried out using blood. The TCR was taken from a girl between 10 and 17 years old with multiple sclerosis. The DNA sequence follows: TGTGCCAGCAGCTTAGTTCCCGGAACCATGGAGCCCCAGCATTTT. It specifies CASSLVPGTMEPQHF.